The entry below describes one T cell receptor beta chain. What it binds is unknown. The data derive from a study of cytomegalovirus exposure and HLA in healthy donors. V gave up 7 bases and J gave up 0 bases, with 15 bases separating them. The CDR3 sequence is 15 residues long. Germline CDR1 MNHEY, CDR2 SMNVEV (reference sequence). Primers included in the PCR were 60 Vbeta and 13 Jbeta primers. This table comes from immunoSEQ multiplex PCR, and its TCRdb copy is limited to in-frame clones, with some not included. The sample has around 150,000 clones; about four fifths are singletons. General study points: Presence/absence analyses took donor sequencing depth as roughly uniform. Cytomegalovirus association was listed for approximately 160 TCR beta chains.

The rearrangement uses TRBV27 and TRBJ1-2; D not certain. The sample consisted of PBMCs. The sequence derives from a man between 35 and 55 years old in good health and CMV-seropositive. The CDR3 coding sequence is TGTGCCAGCACCCAAAAAAGCGGGACTAACTATGGCTACACCTTC. It is translated as CASTQKSGTNYGYTF.